The clone carrying this TCR beta chain has ten or more counts. Its antigen is undetermined. The germline V gene has CDR1 DFQATT and CDR2 SNEGSKA (reference sequence). The ends lost 5 bases at V and 0 bases at J; junction bases unmatched: 4. The CDR3 has 14 residues. These data originate in a study of CD8 T cells in ankylosing spondylitis. Study-wide results and caveats: Characteristic of ankylosing spondylitis blood, it appeared, was a TCR beta motif comprising about 8 highly homologous variants. Relatively rare in peripheral blood, disease-linked clones were also CD8+. Reportedly, significant enrichment of disease-linked clones occurred in matched ankylosing spondylitis synovial fluid.

The TCR beta libraries were generated through quantitative 5'-RACE incorporating molecular barcodes. TCRdb ran MiXCR on the 5' RACE reads and lists one entry per CDR3 protein. The repertoire has around 130,000 distinct CDR3 sequences, around 7% of them found once; the top ten carry 9% to 15%. Sequenced: blood, either unsorted or a sorted T cell fraction (not recorded which). J is TRBJ2-3 and V is TRBV20-1; TRBD2 aligns across 8 bases. This clonotype was obtained from a male donor with ankylosing spondylitis or in good health (not recorded which). This CDR3 reads CSAPKRGSTDTQYF. In DNA, the CDR3 is TGCAGTGCTCCCAAGCGGGGGAGCACAGATACGCAGTATTTT.